Listed below are T cell receptor beta chains from one sample, sequenced in a study of shared clonotypes between healthy human individuals. Produced via immunoSEQ multiplex PCR; TCRdb's table is partial and in-frame only. The sample carries about 110,000 clones, around 68% recorded once. Sequencing was performed on memory CD8+ T cells sorted from blood. The receptor source for this set is a woman in her twenties or thirties in good health. Both conserved end residues are part of each CDR3. A D gene is named only where the DNA matches it firmly. The size entry is marked missing in some rows and otherwise reads once, few, many or a size class.

>few|TRBD1|TRBJ1-2|TRBV19
CASSGRTGDTYGYTF
TGTGCCAGTAGTGGGCGGACAGGGGATACCTATGGCTACACCTTC
>-|TRBD1|TRBJ1-5|TRBV4-1
CASSPTGASNQPQHF
TGCGCCAGCAGCCCTACAGGGGCTAGCAATCAGCCCCAGCATTTT
>few|TRBD2|TRBJ2-7|TRBV27
CASSPSGSYEQYF
TGTGCCAGCAGTCCTAGCGGGAGCTACGAGCAGTACTTC
>few|-|TRBJ1-2|TRBV30
CAWSGGLRLTF
TGTGCCTGGAGTGGGGGACTACGACTCACCTTC
>-|-|TRBJ1-2|TRBV6-1
CASSEEGEPGYTF
TGTGCCAGCAGTGAGGAGGGGGAACCTGGCTACACCTTC
>-|-|TRBJ2-7|TRBV7-9
CASISPSRHSYF
TGTGCCAGCATCTCGCCTAGCCGCCACTCGTACTTC
>-|-|TRBJ2-2|TRBV28
CASSLLGELFF
TGTGCCAGCAGTTTATTGGGGGAGCTGTTTTTT
>few|-|TRBJ2-4|TRBV6-1
CASSEGTKNIQYF
TGTGCCAGCAGCGAGGGTACCAAAAACATTCAGTACTTC
>-|-|TRBJ2-3|TRBV19
CASSPSLSDTQYF
TGTGCCAGTAGTCCCTCCCTGTCAGATACGCAGTATTTT
>few|-|TRBJ1-1|TRBV18
CASSPGAAETEAFF
TGTGCCAGCTCACCAGGCGCAGCAGAAACTGAAGCTTTCTTT
>-|-|TRBJ1-5|TRBV25-1
CASSEGPPDVQPQHF
TGTGCCAGCAGCGAAGGACCCCCGGACGTCCAGCCCCAGCATTTT
>-|TRBD2|TRBJ2-7|TRBV7-2
CASSWTSGSGEQYF
TGTGCCAGCAGCTGGACTAGCGGGAGTGGTGAGCAGTACTTC
>-|-|TRBJ1-1|TRBV7-9
CASSFGDTEAFF
TGTGCCAGCAGCTTCGGAGATACTGAAGCTTTCTTT
>-|-|TRBJ1-5|TRBV25-1
CASSGVGSVNNQPQHF
TGTGCCAGCAGTGGGGTGGGCAGCGTGAACAATCAGCCCCAGCATTTT
>many|-|TRBJ1-1|TRBV9
CASSVAWSTEAFF
TGTGCCAGCAGCGTAGCTTGGAGTACTGAAGCTTTCTTT
>-|TRBD1|TRBJ1-5|TRBV2
CASSWSGGDQPQHF
TGTGCCAGCAGTTGGTCAGGGGGAGACCAGCCCCAGCATTTT
>few|-|TRBJ1-4|TRBV30
CACNAPPGKLFF
TGTGCCTGCAACGCCCCCCCGGGGAAACTGTTTTTT
>-|TRBD2|TRBJ2-1|TRBV15
CATSRTSGGSYNEQFF
TGTGCCACCAGCAGAACTAGCGGAGGCTCCTACAATGAGCAGTTCTTC